The present entry profiles one TCR beta chain with its context. This clonotype was seen ten or more times. This clone's antigen is unknown. Qualities for individual bases were not recorded, and no much larger clone is one base off. The data originate from a study of prognosis after radiotherapy for stage I lung cancer (dated by TCRdb to the early 2020s). For the study in its entirety: Between April 2018 and early 2019, 20 or so stage I NSCLC patients were enrolled in Nanjing, China. The study included under 15 patients with newly diagnosed primary stage I lung tumors and about 5 with oligometastatic NSCLC after surgical resection of the primary tumor. All patients were considered medically inoperable, owing to comorbidities in 11 to 12 and refusal of surgery in several. The cohort was made up of about a dozen men and about 6 women, with a median age of around 70 years and an age range of about 50 to 90 years. Some twelve patients had adenocarcinoma and about seven had squamous cell carcinoma as the tumor histology. Image-guided IMRT or VMAT was used to deliver SBRT in 3 to 5 fractions at a biologically effective dose of at least 100 Gy. In every patient, SBRT was given without any concurrent therapy. About 20% of the 19 patients developed distant metastases after SBRT, at a median of roughly seven months; the other 15 showed no significant progression. The study profiled peripheral blood TCR beta repertoires from stage I NSCLC patients before and after stereotactic body radiotherapy and related them to distant failure. A total of about 38 blood samples from roughly 20 patients were sequenced, with one sample obtained before and one obtained after SBRT for each patient.

A history of other malignancies or of prior chemotherapy or radiotherapy was absent in all patients, and node-negative disease was shown on CT and PET/CT in all patients. About 6.2 milliliters of peripheral venous blood were drawn into EDTA tubes at each of two time points. Ficoll-Paque Plus density-gradient centrifugation was used to isolate PBMCs. Right after collection, samples were placed at -80 degrees C and kept there until analysis. Overall results and qualifications from the work: Differences in TRBV and TRBJ usage frequencies by metastasis status were reportedly observed in two V genes at baseline and in several V and two J genes after SBRT. Whether the expanded TCR clones were tumor-specific was not determined. The small cohort and short follow-up limited the study, so independent validation of the findings is needed. Post-SBRT Shannon entropy and its change from baseline were lower in patients who developed distant metastases; baseline Shannon entropy was not associated with metastases. No adjustment for multiple comparisons was applied to any of the reported P values. After SBRT, the number of unique TCR clones decreased (median about 10,000 before versus about 6,900 after; Wilcoxon paired P=0.011).

The TCR beta CDR3 region was amplified from genomic DNA by two rounds of multiplex PCR. The first PCR round used primers specific to each TRBV and TRBJ gene, and the primer sequences were filed in Chinese patent CN105087789A. The second PCR round used universal primers. The Roche High Pure PCR Template Preparation Kit was used to extract genomic DNA from frozen PBMCs. Libraries were sequenced paired-end with 151 bp reads on an Illumina HiSeq 3000. Per the source publication's procedure: CutAdapt was used to remove raw reads lacking the multiplex PCR primer sequences. High-quality paired reads were merged into contigs with PEAR. TRB V, D and J gene segments were assigned to each contig with MiXCR by alignment to reference sequences. To remove sequencing errors, CDR3 sequences were clustered according to base quality and sequence similarity. Shannon entropy normalized by the natural log of productive TCR sequence number was used as the measure of diversity. One minus Shannon entropy divided by the natural log of the number of unique clonotypes was used as the definition of clonality. Using the Youden index from ROC curves, the researchers picked the repertoire-metric cut-offs for progression-free survival, and all analyses were carried out in R 3.5.3. TCRdb reran the public reads through fastp at Q25 and MiXCR, keeping productive beta chains. For every CDR3 protein sequence, its rows merge into one entry that carries the most common genes and DNA. The V and J calls come from TCRdb's annotation, not from the publication. Present in this sample are about 21,000 distinct CDR3 sequences, approximately 39% of which were seen just once. Of the sample, 25% to 40% falls within the top ten clones.

The clonotype originates from a donor at least 50 years old with non-small cell lung cancer. The sample was PBMCs, taken before or after stereotactic body radiation therapy (not recorded which).

The bases are TGTGCCAGCAGTTTCGCAGGGGGGAACACTGAAGCTTTCTTT. Its coded protein is CASSFAGGNTEAFF. The chain is made from TRBV12-3 or TRBV12-4 and TRBJ1-1; 7 junctional bases match TRBD1. Counted from cysteine to phenylalanine, this CDR3 has 14 amino acids. Of the read, only the CDR3 DNA is kept; its 42 bases are in frame from base 1. V is cut back by 3 bases and J by 1 base, with 2 bases in the junction unmatched.